The sequence of this TCR beta chain was determined in a study of blood T cell repertoires in COVID-19. Study details: T cells, B-cell-depleted T cells, or PBMCs provided the cDNA or gDNA that served as material.

This table comes from immunoSEQ multiplex PCR, and its TCRdb copy is limited to in-frame clones, with some not included. The sample carries roughly 290,000 clones, 89% recorded once. The sequencing input was peripheral blood. This TCR derives from a woman in her fifties or sixties with acute or convalescent COVID-19.

This CDR3 is CASSYSNAGVEKLFF. The CDR3 DNA reads TGTGCCAGCAGTTACTCGAACGCAGGGGTTGAAAAACTGTTTTTT. The chain couples TRBV6-5 to TRBJ1-4; D may be TRBD1 (6 bases). V was shortened by 0 bases and J by 7 bases, with 12 bases between the two germline ends. The germline V gene encodes CDR1 MNHEY and CDR2 SVGAGI. The CDR3 covers 15 residues.